This T cell receptor (beta chain) was captured by sequencing in a study of blood T cell repertoires in COVID-19. Study-level information: Acute-phase and convalescent COVID-19 samples originated in the United States, Italy and Spain. Sources were T cells, B-cell-depleted T cells, or PBMCs; the material itself was cDNA or gDNA.

The study assigned cohorts using participant-reported clinical history. Measured with immunoSEQ multiplex PCR; TCRdb has only the in-frame clones, and not every one. Of fewer than 200,000 clones listed, around 85% are singletons. The trim removed 6 bases at V and 3 bases at J, leaving 5 bases unmatched. Germline values: CDR1 MNHEY, CDR2 SVGAGI. The CDR3 covers 14 residues. The specimen was PBMCs or T cells enriched from blood (not recorded which). This receptor was identified in a woman aged 40 to 50 with acute COVID-19. The genes are TRBV6-5 and TRBJ1-1; TRBD1 matches 9 bases. In DNA form, the CDR3 reads TGTGCCAGCAGGGCACAGGGGGCCGACACTGAAGCTTTCTTT. Protein sequence: CASRAQGADTEAFF.